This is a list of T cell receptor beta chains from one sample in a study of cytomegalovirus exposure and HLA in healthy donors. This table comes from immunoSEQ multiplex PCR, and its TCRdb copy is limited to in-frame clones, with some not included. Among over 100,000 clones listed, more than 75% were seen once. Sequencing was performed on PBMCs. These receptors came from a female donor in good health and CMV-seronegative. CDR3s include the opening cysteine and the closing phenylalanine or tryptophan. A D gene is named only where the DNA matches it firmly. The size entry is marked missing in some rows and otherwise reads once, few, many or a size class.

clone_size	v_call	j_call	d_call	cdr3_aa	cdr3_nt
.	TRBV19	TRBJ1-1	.	CASSFGGRNTEAFF	TGTGCCAGTAGCTTCGGCGGCCGCAACACTGAAGCTTTCTTT
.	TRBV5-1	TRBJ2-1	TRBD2	CASSSLAGGNSYNEQFF	TGCGCCAGCAGCTCGCTAGCGGGAGGGAACTCCTACAATGAGCAGTTCTTC
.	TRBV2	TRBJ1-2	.	CASRWGGGSSNGYTF	TGTGCCAGCAGGTGGGGTGGGGGGTCCTCTAACGGCTACACCTTC
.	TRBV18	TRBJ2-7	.	CASSARRDNEQYF	TGTGCCAGCTCAGCCCGCCGGGACAACGAGCAGTACTTC
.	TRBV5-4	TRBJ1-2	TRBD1	CASSPRGQGTNYGYTF	TGTGCCAGCAGCCCCCGAGGACAGGGAACTAACTATGGCTACACCTTC
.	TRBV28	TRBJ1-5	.	CASSPMGGLGAYSNQPQHF	TGTGCCAGCAGCCCGATGGGGGGGCTGGGCGCTTATAGCAATCAGCCCCAGCATTTT
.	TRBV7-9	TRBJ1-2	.	CASSRSSGKLPNYGYTF	TGTGCCAGCAGCCGAAGCTCAGGGAAGCTCCCTAACTATGGCTACACCTTC
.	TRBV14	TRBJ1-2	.	CASSHGPTYGYTF	TGTGCCAGCAGCCATGGGCCGACCTATGGCTACACCTTC
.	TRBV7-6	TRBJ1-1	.	CASSLAGETEAFF	TGTGCCAGCAGCTTAGCTGGGGAGACTGAAGCTTTCTTT
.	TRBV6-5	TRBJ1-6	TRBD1	CASTDRGPGSPLHF	TGTGCCAGCACCGACAGGGGGCCGGGGTCACCCCTCCACTTT
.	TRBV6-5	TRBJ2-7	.	CASKRTHPGNYEQYF	TGTGCCAGCAAACGGACTCATCCGGGGAACTACGAGCAGTACTTC
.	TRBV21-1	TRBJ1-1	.	CASSKEGSTGGRTEAFF	TGTGCCAGCAGCAAAGAGGGGTCAACAGGGGGCCGTACTGAAGCTTTCTTT
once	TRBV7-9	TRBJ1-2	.	CASSLITADGYTF	TGTGCCAGCAGCTTAATAACAGCTGATGGCTACACCTTC
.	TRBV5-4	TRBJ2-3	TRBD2	CASNRGLAGQRSTDTQYF	TGTGCCAGCAATCGGGGCCTAGCGGGACAAAGGTCCACAGATACGCAGTATTTT
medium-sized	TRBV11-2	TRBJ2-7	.	CASSLGHSYEQYF	TGTGCCAGCAGCTTAGGGCACAGCTACGAGCAGTACTTC
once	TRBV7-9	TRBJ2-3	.	CASSLGETELTDTQYF	TGTGCCAGCAGCTTAGGAGAGACTGAACTCACAGATACGCAGTATTTT
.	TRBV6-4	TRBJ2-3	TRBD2	CASSTSGSTDTQYF	TGTGCCAGCAGTACTAGCGGGAGCACAGATACGCAGTATTTT
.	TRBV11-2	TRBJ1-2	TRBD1	CASSPWTGTGGYTF	TGTGCCAGCAGCCCCTGGACAGGGACTGGGGGCTACACCTTC
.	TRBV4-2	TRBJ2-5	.	CASSQGRPQRGAALETQYF	TGTGCCAGCAGCCAAGGTCGCCCCCAACGGGGGGCCGCTTTAGAGACCCAGTACTTC
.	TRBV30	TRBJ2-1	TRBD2	CAWSGEAGGPYNEQFF	TGTGCCTGGAGTGGAGAAGCGGGAGGCCCCTACAATGAGCAGTTCTTC
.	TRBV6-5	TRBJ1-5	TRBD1	CASRRDRARNQPQHF	TGTGCCAGCAGGAGGGACAGGGCGAGAAATCAGCCCCAGCATTTT
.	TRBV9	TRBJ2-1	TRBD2	CASSVAGEDNEQFF	TGTGCCAGCAGCGTGGCGGGAGAAGACAATGAGCAGTTCTTC
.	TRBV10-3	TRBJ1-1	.	CAIREGGGTEAFF	TGTGCCATCAGGGAAGGGGGAGGGACTGAAGCTTTCTTT
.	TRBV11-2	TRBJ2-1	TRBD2	CASSFLTSVSSYNEQFF	TGTGCCAGCAGCTTCCTAACTAGCGTGAGCTCCTACAATGAGCAGTTCTTC
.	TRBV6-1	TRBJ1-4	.	CASSESQAASEKLFF	TGTGCCAGCAGTGAATCTCAGGCCGCATCAGAAAAACTGTTTTTT
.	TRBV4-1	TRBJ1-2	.	CASSQEPGFNYGYTF	TGCGCCAGCAGCCAAGAGCCAGGTTTTAACTATGGCTACACCTTC
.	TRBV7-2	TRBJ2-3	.	CASSREGPDTQYF	TGTGCCAGCAGCAGAGAGGGCCCAGATACGCAGTATTTT
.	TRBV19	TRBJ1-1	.	CASSKSPGQNTEAFF	TGTGCCAGTAGCAAATCTCCGGGACAGAACACTGAAGCTTTCTTT
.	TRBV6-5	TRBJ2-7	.	CASRSDKTYEQYF	TGTGCCAGCAGGTCTGACAAAACCTACGAGCAGTACTTC
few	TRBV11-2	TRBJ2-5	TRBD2	CASSSYGGGTQYF	TGTGCCAGCAGCTCTTACGGGGGGGGGACCCAGTACTTC
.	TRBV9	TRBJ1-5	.	CASSFHGGDQPQHF	TGTGCCAGCAGCTTCCATGGGGGGGATCAGCCCCAGCATTTT
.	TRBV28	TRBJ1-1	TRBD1	CASSDRDTEAFF	TGTGCCAGCAGTGACAGGGACACTGAAGCTTTCTTT
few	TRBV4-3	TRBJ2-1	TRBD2	CASSQVATGGAYNEQFF	TGCGCCAGCAGCCAAGTGGCGACGGGAGGGGCCTACAATGAGCAGTTCTTC
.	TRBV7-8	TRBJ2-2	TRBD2	CASSRILAGVNTGELFF	TGTGCCAGCAGCCGGATACTAGCGGGAGTGAACACCGGGGAGCTGTTTTTT
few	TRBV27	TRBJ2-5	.	CASSPVQAGKETQYF	TGTGCCAGCAGTCCCGTACAGGCGGGAAAGGAGACCCAGTACTTC
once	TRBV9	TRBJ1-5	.	CASSVGPENQPQHF	TGTGCCAGCAGCGTGGGGCCGGAGAATCAGCCCCAGCATTTT
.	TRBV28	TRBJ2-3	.	CASSDRSEGTQTTDTQYF	TGTGCCAGCAGCGATAGATCGGAGGGGACCCAAACGACAGATACGCAGTATTTT
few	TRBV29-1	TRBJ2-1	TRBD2	CSVDVAGVPGKFF	TGCAGCGTTGATGTAGCGGGAGTCCCGGGGAAGTTCTTC
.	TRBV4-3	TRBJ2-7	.	CASSQDLTGSSYEQYF	TGCGCCAGCAGCCAAGATCTAACAGGGAGCTCCTACGAGCAGTACTTC
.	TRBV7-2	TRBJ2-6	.	CASSLGPSGANVLTF	TGTGCCAGCAGCTTAGGGCCCTCTGGGGCCAACGTCCTGACTTTC
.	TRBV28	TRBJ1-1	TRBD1	CASSSPTGATEAFF	TGTGCCAGCAGTTCACCAACAGGGGCCACTGAAGCTTTCTTT
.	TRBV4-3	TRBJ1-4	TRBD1	CASSPQGPHEKLFF	TGCGCCAGCAGCCCACAGGGGCCCCATGAAAAACTGTTTTTT
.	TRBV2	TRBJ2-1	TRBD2	CASEREVNNEQFF	TGTGCCAGCGAGCGGGAAGTAAACAATGAGCAGTTCTTC
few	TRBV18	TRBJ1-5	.	CASSPAGDSNQPQHF	TGTGCCAGCTCACCCGCGGGGGATTCCAATCAGCCCCAGCATTTT
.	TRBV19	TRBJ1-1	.	CASSAIQGSDTEAFF	TGTGCCAGTAGTGCGATACAGGGAAGTGACACTGAAGCTTTCTTT
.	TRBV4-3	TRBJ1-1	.	CASSQSPQKNTEAFF	TGCGCCAGCAGCCAGTCCCCCCAGAAAAACACTGAAGCTTTCTTT
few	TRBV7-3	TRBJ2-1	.	CASSQASASYNEQFF	TGTGCCAGCAGCCAAGCGAGCGCCTCCTACAATGAGCAGTTCTTC
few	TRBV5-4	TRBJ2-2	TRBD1	CASRAGGHGELFF	TGTGCCAGCAGAGCAGGGGGTCACGGGGAGCTGTTTTTT
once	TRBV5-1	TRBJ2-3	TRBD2	CASSLGSKAGAFAGDTQYF	TGCGCCAGCAGCTTGGGATCTAAAGCGGGAGCCTTCGCGGGAGATACGCAGTATTTT
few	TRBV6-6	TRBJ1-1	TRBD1	CASSYGTGGNTEAFF	TGTGCCAGCAGTTACGGGACAGGGGGAAACACTGAAGCTTTCTTT